This TCR beta chain was found in a study of cytomegalovirus exposure and HLA in healthy donors. The PCR had 60 Vbeta and 13 Jbeta primers. Generated by immunoSEQ multiplex PCR, the TCRdb table keeps only in-frame clones and is missing some. This sample carries approximately 190,000 clones, 75% to 80% of them seen once, and the ten largest clones take over 2%. CDR1 is SGHTA and CDR2 is FQGNSA in the germline V gene. Germline trimming cut 5 bases from V and 2 bases from J; bases unmatched to any gene: 7. There are 16 residues in the CDR3. The chain carries TRBV7-2 and TRBJ2-2; 8 bases line up with TRBD2. The origin of this receptor is a young woman in good health and CMV-seropositive. The material sequenced was PBMCs. The CDR3 reads CASSPSGGSNTGELFF. Here the CDR3 DNA reads TGTGCCAGCAGCCCTTCGGGAGGGTCTAACACCGGGGAGCTGTTTTTT. The whole variable domain, filled in from reference TRBV7-2 and TRBJ2-2, reads GAGVSQSPSNKVTEKGKDVELRCDPISGHTALYWYRQSLGQGLEFLIYFQGNSAPDKSGLPSDRFSAERTGGSVSTLTIQRTQQEDSAVYLCASSPSGGSNTGELFFGEGSRLTVL.